This T cell receptor (beta chain) is from a study of blood T cell repertoires in COVID-19. In the source study's methods: By means of reference gene primer amplification, nucleated cell counts were estimated. TCRdb's copy holds only in-frame clones and misses some; the assay was immunoSEQ multiplex PCR. V and J calls and clone size come straight from that table; D and trimming were deduced from the DNA. The table has about 53,000 clones, about 86% seen once. With 4 bases clipped from V and 0 bases from J, the junction kept 3 bases outside the gene matches. CDR1 and CDR2 from the germline V gene are MGHDK and SYGVNS. The CDR3 consists of 14 residues. This clone was recorded a few times.

This clonotype was obtained from a man aged 50-59 years with acute or convalescent COVID-19. The sample consisted of peripheral blood. V usage is TRBV25-1 and J usage is TRBJ2-7; 7 nucleotides match TRBD2. The CDR3 spells CASSGLADSYEQYF. The CDR3 DNA is TGTGCCAGCAGTGGTCTAGCGGACTCCTACGAGCAGTACTTC.